This entry describes one T cell receptor beta chain. Its antigen is currently unknown. Primers for the PCR totalled 60 Vbeta and 13 Jbeta. Sequencing used immunoSEQ multiplex PCR; TCRdb keeps in-frame clones, though not all of them. Found here are around 85,000 clones, around 82% of them singletons; the top ten hold approximately 1.1%. Every donor was a healthy person donating bone marrow. Donors sampled were nominally healthy, though unrecorded immune exposures were likely. The V and J ends lost 0 bases and 4 bases respectively, with 8 bases between them. The CDR3 is 13 residues long. Germline CDR1 reads GTSNPN; CDR2 reads SVGIG (reference sequence). This sample was included in a study of cytomegalovirus exposure and HLA in healthy donors. Findings and caveats of the study: Presence/absence analyses took donor sequencing depth as roughly uniform.

Input material: PBMCs. This chain links TRBV30 with TRBJ2-3; D remains ambiguous. This TCR was sampled from a male donor in good health and CMV-seronegative. CDR3: CAWSVLTADTQYF. The CDR3, as DNA: TGTGCCTGGAGTGTACTTACAGCAGATACGCAGTATTTT.